The rows below give T cell receptor beta chains drawn from one sample of a study of blood T cell repertoires in COVID-19. Only in-frame clones appear in the TCRdb table, and some are missing; sequencing was by immunoSEQ multiplex PCR. Of tens of thousands of clones detected, roughly 85% appear once; the ten largest clones hold roughly 2%. Sequencing input: peripheral blood. These receptors all stem from a man aged 25 to 45 with acute or convalescent COVID-19. Both conserved end residues are part of each CDR3. Each record gives: V gene, clone size, CDR3 length, D gene, J gene, CDR3 DNA, CDR3 protein. The D gene is left open where the match is weak. Size values are once, few and many counts, or a class for expanded clones, and some rows have none.

TRBV4-2	-	15	-	TRBJ1-1	TGTGCCAGCAGCCAAGTTATTCGACAGAACACTGAAGCTTTCTTT	CASSQVIRQNTEAFF
TRBV9	few	14	-	TRBJ2-7	TGTGCCAGCAGCGTTTCAGGGGCCGCCTACGAGCAGTACTTC	CASSVSGAAYEQYF
TRBV7-8	-	15	TRBD2	TRBJ2-1	TGTGCCAGCAGCTTAGCGCTAAGCGGGACCAATGAGCAGTTCTTC	CASSLALSGTNEQFF
TRBV30	-	15	TRBD1	TRBJ1-1	TGTGCCTGGAATCGCCCGGACAGGGCGAACACTGAAGCTTTCTTT	CAWNRPDRANTEAFF
TRBV5-1	-	15	TRBD1	TRBJ2-3	TGCGCCAGCAGCTTAAAGACAGGGGGCATGGATACGCAGTATTTT	CASSLKTGGMDTQYF
TRBV11-3	-	13	-	TRBJ1-1	TGTGCCAGCAGCTTAACAGAGAACACTGAAGCTTTCTTT	CASSLTENTEAFF
TRBV29-1	-	12	TRBD1	TRBJ1-2	TGCAGCGCCGCCGGGACAGGGGACGGCTACACCTTC	CSAAGTGDGYTF
TRBV5-1	-	18	-	TRBJ1-2	TGCGCCAGCAGCCCTCGCGTCAATACAGGGCCCACTAACTATGGCTACACCTTC	CASSPRVNTGPTNYGYTF
TRBV30	few	14	TRBD1	TRBJ1-2	TGTGCCTGGATCCGGGACAGGGCTTGGTATGGCTACACCTTC	CAWIRDRAWYGYTF
TRBV4-3	-	16	TRBD1	TRBJ1-3	TGCGCCAGCAGCCACGTACAGGGGGTCTCTGGAAACACCATATATTTT	CASSHVQGVSGNTIYF
TRBV3-1/TRBV3-2	-	17	TRBD1	TRBJ1-2	TGTGCCAGCAGCCCCTACACAGGGGACCTTTTTAACTATGGCTACACCTTC	CASSPYTGDLFNYGYTF
TRBV5-1	-	17	-	TRBJ1-4	TGCGCCAGCAGCTTGAGGGGGGGTGGACTCAATGGTGAAAAACTGTTTTTT	CASSLRGGGLNGEKLFF
TRBV30	-	17	-	TRBJ1-6	TGTGCCTGGAGTGTAGCGGGACGCCTCAATGGCAATTCACCCCTCCACTTT	CAWSVAGRLNGNSPLHF
TRBV7-2	once	15	TRBD1	TRBJ1-1	TGTGCCAGCAGCCCCAGGACAGGCGATAACACTGAAGCTTTCTTT	CASSPRTGDNTEAFF
TRBV30	-	15	TRBD1	TRBJ1-5	TGTGCCTGGAGTTACAGGGGACTTAGCAATCAGCCCCAGCATTTT	CAWSYRGLSNQPQHF
TRBV13	once	19	TRBD1	TRBJ2-1	TGTGCCAGCAGCCTAAACAGGGGGGCCTTCCTAAGCTCCTACAATGAGCAGTTCTTC	CASSLNRGAFLSSYNEQFF
TRBV2	-	16	-	TRBJ1-5	TGTGCCAGCAGTGAAAACAGGTTTTTTGAAAATCAGCCCCAGCATTTT	CASSENRFFENQPQHF
TRBV5-6	-	15	-	TRBJ2-7	TGTGCCAGCAGCTTGGGTACAGCCATGACCTACGAGCAGTACTTC	CASSLGTAMTYEQYF
TRBV20-1	-	11	TRBD1	TRBJ2-7	TGCAGTGCCACAGGGGGATACGAGCAGTACTTC	CSATGGYEQYF
TRBV29-1	-	14	-	TRBJ2-1	TGCAGCGTCCACATGGGGGGCTCCTACAATGAGCAGTTCTTC	CSVHMGGSYNEQFF
TRBV5-4	-	15	-	TRBJ2-3	TGTGCCAGCAGCCTAGGGGGGGCCGGCACAGATACGCAGTATTTT	CASSLGGAGTDTQYF
TRBV3-1/TRBV3-2	-	16	-	TRBJ1-2	TGTGCCAGCAGCCACCGAGGGGGGGCGGGGAACTATGGCTACACCTTC	CASSHRGGAGNYGYTF
TRBV19	once	12	-	TRBJ1-2	TGTGCCAGTAGTATAGGGCCGGGGGGCTACACCTTC	CASSIGPGGYTF
TRBV5-1	once	18	TRBD1	TRBJ1-1	TGCGCCAGCAGCTTGGGAGGCGGTTGGACAGGGAATTTCCCTGAAGCTTTCTTT	CASSLGGGWTGNFPEAFF
TRBV7-3	-	13	-	TRBJ2-5	TGTGCCAGCAGCGGACAGACCGGGGAGACCCAGTACTTC	CASSGQTGETQYF
TRBV24-1	-	13	-	TRBJ1-2	TGTGCCACCAGTGGCGGTAGGGGATTAGGCTACACCTTC	CATSGGRGLGYTF
TRBV7-2	-	11	-	TRBJ2-1	TGTGCCAGCAGCGGCCACAATGAGCAGTTCTTC	CASSGHNEQFF
TRBV6-5	-	15	TRBD1	TRBJ1-2	TGTGCCAGCAGTTACCAGGGGACAGGTTTTGGCGGCTACACCTTC	CASSYQGTGFGGYTF
TRBV9	-	15	TRBD1	TRBJ1-1	TGTGCCAGCAGCCTGGGGACAGTTCCGAACACTGAAGCTTTCTTT	CASSLGTVPNTEAFF
TRBV18	-	14	-	TRBJ1-5	TGTGCCAGCTCACAGGGGTATAGCAATCAGCCCCAGCATTTT	CASSQGYSNQPQHF
TRBV19	-	17	TRBD1	TRBJ1-1	TGTGCCAGTAGCTCTCTTGGGACAGGGACCTTGACGGGTGAAGCTTTCTTT	CASSSLGTGTLTGEAFF
TRBV24-1	-	15	TRBD1	TRBJ1-2	TGTGCCACCAGTGACACGACAGGGGGCGAAGATGGCTACACCTTC	CATSDTTGGEDGYTF
TRBV9	many	12	-	TRBJ2-7	TGTGCCAGCAGCGACTCGCCCTACGAGCAGTACTTC	CASSDSPYEQYF
TRBV19	-	15	TRBD1	TRBJ1-5	TGTGCCAGTAGTATCCGGACAGGGGAAGATCAGCCCCAGCATTTT	CASSIRTGEDQPQHF
TRBV12-1	once	18	-	TRBJ1-2	TGTGCCAGCAGCTTTGGGAGGGACAGGGGGCGCGAGAACTATGGCTACACCTTC	CASSFGRDRGRENYGYTF
TRBV6-2/TRBV6-3	-	18	TRBD2	TRBJ2-2	TGTGCCAGCAGTTACTCTTTGGGCCTAGCGGGTTTCACCGGGGAGCTGTTTTTT	CASSYSLGLAGFTGELFF
TRBV24-1	-	15	-	TRBJ2-3	TGTGCCACCAGTGATACCGGTGAACCCACAGATACGCAGTATTTT	CATSDTGEPTDTQYF
TRBV6-5	-	15	TRBD2	TRBJ2-7	TGTGCCAGCAGCGTTGGGACTAGCGGGGTCTACGAGCAGTACTTC	CASSVGTSGVYEQYF
TRBV6-5	-	15	-	TRBJ1-5	TGTGCCAGCACCCAACCCGGCAGGGGCAATCAGCCCCAGCATTTT	CASTQPGRGNQPQHF
TRBV18	-	17	TRBD2	TRBJ2-5	TGTGCCAGCTCACCACCGATCGGCGGGGGGGATCAAGAGACCCAGTACTTC	CASSPPIGGGDQETQYF
TRBV29-1	-	15	-	TRBJ1-1	TGCAGCGTTGGCATGTCTACTGGGACACCGGCAGAAGCTTTCTTT	CSVGMSTGTPAEAFF
TRBV2	-	13	-	TRBJ1-5	TGTGCCAGCAGTGTGTATAGCAATCAGCCCCAGCATTTT	CASSVYSNQPQHF
TRBV9	few	15	TRBD1	TRBJ2-1	TGTGCCAGCAGCGCCGACGGGACAGGGGACAATGAGCAGTTCTTC	CASSADGTGDNEQFF
TRBV7-3	-	14	TRBD1	TRBJ2-3	TGTGCCAGCAGCTTGGGAACAGGGGTCGATACGCAGTATTTT	CASSLGTGVDTQYF
TRBV6-6	-	14	TRBD1	TRBJ1-5	TGTGCCAGCAGCCATGGACAGGGGAGTCAGCCCCAGCATTTT	CASSHGQGSQPQHF